These 15 T cell receptor beta chains came from one sample sequenced in a study of beta chain features in type 1 diabetes. The authors reverse transcribed all of the isolated RNA, so sequencing captured expressed TCRB transcripts. Repertoires were generated with immunoSEQ multiplex PCR, while TCRdb's copy carries only in-frame clones and drops some. The table shows under 900,000 clones, with roughly 15% occurring only once. Sequencing used naive CD4+ T cells from blood. The receptors were gathered from a young woman in good health.

Only a few counts were recorded for this clone. The V gene is TRBV7-9, the J gene TRBJ2-1; no clear D gene. The CDR3 contains 12 residues. CDR1 is SEHNR, CDR2 FQNEAQ, per germline (reference sequence). V lost 3 bases, J lost 7 bases, and 7 bases lay in between. In DNA, the CDR3 is TGTGCCAGCAGCTTCGGTCGGAATGAGCAGTTCTTC. Its protein product is CASSFGRNEQFF.

Notes on this clone: One end of the junction varies from germline; a read error may be responsible. This chain joins TRBV2 and TRBJ2-5; a weak D match, TRBD1 (6 bases). CDR3 size: 15 residues. CDR1 and CDR2 from the germline V gene are SNHLY and FYNNEI. CDR3 loop: CASRGHRDNEEIQYF. CDR3 coding DNA: TGTGCCAGCAGGGGACATAGGGACAACGAAGAGATCCAGTACTTC.

This clone came up a few times. J is TRBJ2-1 and V is TRBV6-6; maybe TRBD2 (6 bases). The CDR3 runs 16 residues. In germline, CDR1 is MNHNY, CDR2 SVGAGI (reference sequence). The germline V and J ends were trimmed by 0 bases and 3 bases, with 12 bases remaining between them. CDR3: CASSYSRGGYYNEQFF. The CDR3 bases are TGTGCCAGCAGTTACTCGCGGGGTGGCTACTACAATGAGCAGTTCTTC.

The chain joins TRBV7-3 to TRBJ2-1, with a weak D call TRBD2 (6 bases). Germline values: CDR1 SGHTA, CDR2 FQGTGA. Trimming left V 0 bases short and J 8 bases short, with 8 bases between. This CDR3 is built from 13 residues. This CDR3 reads CASSLTGGYEQFF. The CDR3 coding sequence is TGTGCCAGCAGCTTAACCGGAGGGTATGAGCAGTTCTTC.

The chain couples TRBV7-9 to TRBJ2-3; D gene ambiguous. The ends were cut back, 5 bases at V and 0 bases at J, with 12 bases in the middle. Germline CDR1 SEHNR, CDR2 FQNEAQ (reference sequence). There are 15 residues in the CDR3. For the CDR3, the DNA is TGTGCCAGCAGCCTGGACGGCACTAGCACAGATACGCAGTATTTT. As protein: CASSLDGTSTDTQYF.

This clone was seen a few times. The J gene is TRBJ2-4, the V gene TRBV7-9; 7 bases line up with TRBD1. From germline, CDR1 is SEHNR and CDR2 FQNEAQ (reference sequence). Trimming cost V 1 base and J 7 bases; bases outside gene matches: 7. The CDR3 loop spans 15 amino acids. The CDR3 sequence: CASSLGQDRRNIQYF. For the CDR3, the DNA is TGTGCCAGCAGCTTAGGACAGGACAGGCGGAACATTCAGTACTTC.

CDR3 residues: CASSKSSYNEQFF. CDR3 nucleotide sequence: TGTGCCAGTAGTAAGAGCAGTTACAATGAGCAGTTCTTC. The chain couples TRBV19 to TRBJ2-1; D remains ambiguous. Trimming shortened V by 4 bases and J by 4 bases, and 8 bases separated the two germline ends. Germline CDR1 LNHDA, CDR2 SQIVND (reference sequence). The CDR3 runs to 13 residues.

The gene calls are TRBV19 and TRBJ2-1; no reliable D call. This CDR3 region has 11 residues. V lost 8 bases and J lost 4, with 6 bases in between. From germline, CDR1 is LNHDA and CDR2 SQIVND (reference sequence). Written as DNA, the CDR3 is TGTGCCAGTCGGGTTTACAATGAGCAGTTCTTC. It translates to CASRVYNEQFF.

This clone was seen more than once but under ten times. V is TRBV6-5 and J is TRBJ1-5, with 11 bases aligning to TRBD1. The V and J ends lost 6 bases and 7 bases, in that order; junction bases with no gene match: 8. From germline, CDR1 is MNHEY and CDR2 SVGAGI. The CDR3 loop spans 15 amino acids. CDR3 nucleotides: TGTGCCAGCAGGCCCGGGACAGGGGGTGAGCAGCCCCAGCATTTT. Translated: CASRPGTGGEQPQHF.

The V gene is TRBV7-8, the J gene TRBJ2-2, with D perhaps matching TRBD1 (5 bases). Trimming took 5 bases from V and 5 from J, leaving 12 bases between them. This CDR3 has 14 amino acids. In germline, CDR1 is SGHVS, CDR2 FQNEAQ. For the CDR3, the DNA is TGTGCCAGCAGCCCAAGAGCAGGGACCGGGGAGCTGTTTTTT. Translation gives CASSPRAGTGELFF.

A few counts support this clone. The rearrangement joins TRBV7-9 to TRBJ2-5; D may match TRBD1 or TRBD2 (8 bases each). V gave up 11 bases and J gave up 14 bases, with 21 bases separating them. The CDR3 contains 11 residues. Germline V gene data show CDR1 as SEHNR and CDR2 as FQNEAQ (reference sequence). CDR3 sequence: CAAGGQGASYF. The CDR3 DNA reads as TGTGCCGCGGGAGGCCAGGGGGCTTCTTACTTC.

The V and J genes are TRBV7-9 and TRBJ2-3; the match to TRBD2 covers 9 bases. The CDR3 spans 11 residues. Germline-derived CDR1 and CDR2 are SEHNR and FQNEAQ (reference sequence). CDR3 residues: CGLAGVDTQYF. The DNA of the CDR3 is TGTGGATTAGCGGGAGTCGATACGCAGTATTTT.

This clone occurred a few times. V gene TRBV28 combines with J gene TRBJ2-5; 8 bases line up with TRBD2. Germline loops: CDR1 MDHEN, CDR2 SYDVKM. The CDR3 runs 12 residues. The trim removed 2 bases at V and 7 bases at J, leaving 0 bases unmatched. CDR3 loop: CASSLAGGTQYF. The CDR3 nucleotides are TGTGCCAGCAGTTTAGCGGGAGGGACCCAGTACTTC. Full variable domain (rest looked up from reference TRBV28 and TRBJ2-5): DVKVTQSSRYLVKRTGEKVFLECVQDMDHENMFWYRQDPGLGLRLIYFSYDVKMKEKGDIPEGYSVSREKKERFSLILESASTNQTSMYLCASSLAGGTQYFGPGTRLLVL.

This clone has a handful of counts. The V gene is TRBV7-6, the J gene TRBJ2-1; D is ambiguous. The CDR3 loop spans 14 amino acids. V lost 2 bases and J 5 bases, leaving 10 bases between the germline ends. CDR1 is SGHVS, CDR2 FNYEAQ, per germline. CDR3 bases: TGTGCCAGCAGCTTATCCCCGGGCCACAATGAGCAGTTCTTC. Residues: CASSLSPGHNEQFF.

This clone was detected only a few times. The chain is built from TRBV5-1 and TRBJ2-1; 7 bases align to TRBD2. The CDR3 is 13 amino acids. The V gene end was trimmed by 5 bases and the J gene end by 4 bases; junction bases not matched to a gene: 3. Looked up from germline, CDR1 is SGHRS and CDR2 is YFSETQ. This chain's CDR3 is CASSREAYNEQFF. CDR3 bases: TGCGCCAGCAGTCGGGAGGCTTACAATGAGCAGTTCTTC.